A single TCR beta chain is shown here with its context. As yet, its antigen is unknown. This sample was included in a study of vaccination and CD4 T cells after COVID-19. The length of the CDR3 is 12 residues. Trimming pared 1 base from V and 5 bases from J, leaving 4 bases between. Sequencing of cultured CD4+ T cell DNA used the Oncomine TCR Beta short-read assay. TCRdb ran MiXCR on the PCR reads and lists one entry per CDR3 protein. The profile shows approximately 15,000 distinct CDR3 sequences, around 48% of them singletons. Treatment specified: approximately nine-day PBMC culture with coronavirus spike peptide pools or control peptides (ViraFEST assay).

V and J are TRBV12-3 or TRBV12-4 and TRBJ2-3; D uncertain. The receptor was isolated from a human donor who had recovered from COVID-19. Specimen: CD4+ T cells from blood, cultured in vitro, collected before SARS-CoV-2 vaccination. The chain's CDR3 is CASSLVEDTQYF. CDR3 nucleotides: TGTGCCAGCAGTTTAGTCGAAGATACGCAGTATTTT.